Below, 32 T cell receptor beta chains from the same sample are listed, as sequenced in a study of blood T cell repertoires in COVID-19. Method: immunoSEQ multiplex PCR; TCRdb's copy keeps in-frame clones and lacks some. The sample records 50,000 to 75,000 clones, around 84% being singletons. The material sequenced was peripheral blood. The receptor source for this set is a man aged 55 to 70 with acute or convalescent COVID-19.

The table lists this clone with a few counts. The genes are TRBV2 and TRBJ2-7; 12 bases map to TRBD1. The CDR3 extends over 19 amino acids. V trimming: 2 bases; J trimming: 5 bases; junction bases outside the gene matches: 16. Germline lookup yields CDR1 SNHLY and CDR2 FYNNEI. CDR3 in amino acids: CASSERRDRGRRTGHEQYF. DNA of the CDR3: TGTGCCAGCAGTGAAAGGAGGGACAGGGGGCGCCGTACTGGCCACGAGCAGTACTTC.

The V and J genes are TRBV2 and TRBJ2-1, with 7 bases fitting TRBD2. The V gene end was trimmed by 4 bases and the J gene end by 0 bases; junction bases not matched to a gene: 9. CDR3 length: 17 residues. Germline-derived CDR1 and CDR2 are SNHLY and FYNNEI. The DNA of the CDR3 is TGTGCCAGCAGTGGCGGGGGACGGACCGGCTCCTACAATGAGCAGTTCTTC. This translates into CASSGGGRTGSYNEQFF.

This clone was seen only once. The V gene is TRBV5-4, the J gene TRBJ1-3; 8 positions match TRBD1. The germline CDR1 and CDR2 sequences are SGHNT and YYREEE (reference sequence). V lost 1 base to trimming and J lost 0 bases; unmatched junction nucleotides: 6. The CDR3 totals 17 residues. This chain's CDR3 is CASSLPGQVSSGNTIYF. The CDR3 DNA follows: TGTGCCAGCAGCTTGCCGGGACAGGTCAGCTCTGGAAACACCATATATTTT.

This clone appeared a single time. The chain links TRBV6-4 to TRBJ1-5; no reliable D call. The CDR3 loop spans 14 amino acids. Deletions cut 4 bases from V and 1 base from J, with 8 bases between. The germline CDR1 and CDR2 sequences are MRHNA and SNTAGT. The CDR3 bases are TGTGCCAGCAGTGCAGGATCCAGCAATCAGCCCCAGCATTTT. Amino acid sequence: CASSAGSSNQPQHF.

The V call is TRBV5-1, the J call TRBJ1-4; 8 bases map to TRBD1. CDR3 length: 15 amino acids. Germline V gene sequence: CDR1 SGHRS, CDR2 YFSETQ. The J segment lost 1 base and the V segment lost 4 bases, leaving 3 bases of the junction unmatched. The chain's CDR3 is CASSRQGRTNEKLFF. The DNA for the CDR3 is TGCGCCAGCAGCCGACAGGGGAGAACTAATGAAAAACTGTTTTTT.

The genes are TRBV4-1 and TRBJ1-4; D is undetermined. Between the trimmed V and J ends, which lost 2 bases and 8 bases, there was a span of 12 bases. Germline CDR1 is MGHRA and CDR2 is YSYEKL. This CDR3 region has 14 residues. The CDR3 reads CASSQNTLGEKLFF. DNA for the CDR3: TGCGCCAGCAGCCAAAACACCCTTGGCGAAAAACTGTTTTTT.

The chain links TRBV9 to TRBJ1-3; D is undetermined. The CDR3 is 14 residues long. CDR1 is SGDLS and CDR2 is YYNGEE in the germline V gene. Trimming left V 2 bases short and J 2 bases short, with 8 bases between. The CDR3 bases are TGTGCCAGCAGCGTCGAGGGAGCTGGAAACACCATATATTTT. Its translation: CASSVEGAGNTIYF.

The chain has TRBV5-5 and TRBJ2-4, with unresolved D. Trimming left V 2 bases short and J 5 bases short, with 2 bases between. The CDR3 sequence is 11 residues long. Germline CDR1 SGHKS, CDR2 YYEKEE (reference sequence). DNA for the CDR3: TGTGCCAGCAGCTTCGAAAACATTCAGTACTTC. Protein sequence: CASSFENIQYF.

The J gene is TRBJ1-2, the V gene TRBV2; 7 bases align to TRBD1. V was clipped by 8 bases and J by 3 bases; unmatched bases: 6. The CDR3 contains 13 residues. Per germline, CDR1 SNHLY and CDR2 FYNNEI. CDR3: CASQGGRDYGYTF. The CDR3 DNA sequence: TGTGCCAGCCAGGGGGGACGGGACTATGGCTACACCTTC.

This chain connects TRBV29-1 to TRBJ2-5; a possible D gene is TRBD1 (6 bases). This CDR3 spans 12 amino acids. Trimming shortened V by 6 bases and J by 5 bases, and 13 bases separated the two germline ends. CDR1 SQVTM and CDR2 ANQGSEA come from the germline V gene. For the CDR3, the DNA is TGCAGCGTCCCATGGGGGCGCGAGACCCAGTACTTC. Translated, it gives CSVPWGRETQYF.

This clone has a handful of counts. This chain uses TRBV6-5 with TRBJ1-1; tentative D call: TRBD1 (6 bases). Germline CDR1 is MNHEY and CDR2 is SVGAGI. Trimming shortened V by 8 bases and J by 3 bases, and 13 bases separated the two germline ends. This CDR3 comprises 13 residues. The CDR3 bases are TGTGCCAGCCGGGAGGGGGATGACACTGAAGCTTTCTTT. Its translation is CASREGDDTEAFF.

This clone has only one observation. The chain uses TRBV4-1 and TRBJ2-1; the match to TRBD2 covers 11 bases. V trimming: 0 bases; J trimming: 4 bases; junction bases outside the gene matches: 5. This CDR3 is built from 17 residues. CDR1 is MGHRA, CDR2 YSYEKL, per germline. CDR3 nucleotides: TGCGCCAGCAGCCAAGATGCCACTAGCGGGGGATACAATGAGCAGTTCTTC. Its translation is CASSQDATSGGYNEQFF.

The chain recombines TRBV29-1 with TRBJ1-4; no firm D call. This CDR3 has 11 residues. CDR1 is SQVTM, CDR2 ANQGSEA, per germline. Trimming pared 3 bases from V and 11 bases from J, leaving 10 bases between. The CDR3 reads CSVEGAGKLFF. DNA of the CDR3: TGCAGCGTTGAGGGAGCCGGGAAACTGTTTTTT.

The rearrangement links TRBV5-1 to TRBJ2-5; tentatively, D is TRBD1 (6 bases). V was trimmed by 3 bases and J by 1 base, leaving 16 bases between them. Germline assignment: CDR1 SGHRS and CDR2 YFSETQ. The CDR3 spans 16 residues. Here the CDR3 reads CASSYLSGASQETQYF. CDR3 coding DNA: TGCGCCAGCAGCTACCTCTCAGGGGCCTCCCAAGAGACCCAGTACTTC.

The rearrangement links TRBV15 to TRBJ1-1, with a possible D match to TRBD1 (5 bases). The V end lost 3 bases, the J end lost 6 bases, and 14 bases lay between the germline ends. The CDR3 extends over 14 amino acids. Germline CDR1 is LNHNV and CDR2 is YYDKDF (reference sequence). Written as DNA, the CDR3 is TGTGCCACCAGCAGGCGAACAGGACTAGCTGAAGCTTTCTTT. Protein product: CATSRRTGLAEAFF.

This sequence joins TRBV10-1 and TRBJ1-1; 7 positions match TRBD1. The CDR3 consists of 13 residues. CDR1 and CDR2 (germline): WNHNN, SYGVQD (reference sequence). CDR3 sequence: CASWTGRNTEAFF. CDR3 DNA sequence: TGCGCGAGCTGGACAGGCCGGAACACTGAAGCTTTCTTT.

The chain employs TRBV5-1 and TRBJ1-2; 9 bases match TRBD1. The CDR3 consists of 17 residues. Trimming took 0 bases from V and 4 from J; bases not matched to a gene: 10. Germline CDR1 reads SGHRS; CDR2 reads YFSETQ. The CDR3 coding sequence is TGCGCCAGCAGCTTGGGGGCAAATCCGGGACAGGGCTATGGCTACACCTTC. Amino acids: CASSLGANPGQGYGYTF.

The chain combines TRBV5-5 with TRBJ1-6; 11 nucleotides match TRBD1. The CDR3 has 17 amino acids. V was pared by 4 bases and J by 1 base, with 4 bases of the junction left unmatched. The germline gives CDR1 SGHKS, CDR2 YYEKEE (reference sequence). The CDR3 coding sequence is TGTGCCAGCAGCCCGGGGACAGGGGGATCCTATAATTCACCCCTCCACTTT. Its protein is CASSPGTGGSYNSPLHF.

Only a few counts were recorded for this clone. The chain has TRBV5-1 and TRBJ1-1, with D perhaps matching TRBD1 (5 bases). V was shortened by 4 bases and J by 6 bases, with 16 bases between the two germline ends. The CDR3 has 14 amino acids. Germline CDR1 reads SGHRS; CDR2 reads YFSETQ. CDR3 nucleotide sequence: TGCGCCAGCAGCCGATTAGACAGCCCTTCTGAAGCTTTCTTT. Translated: CASSRLDSPSEAFF.

With regard to this clone: Relative to the germline gene, one junction end is altered; a read error may explain this. The genes are TRBV6-1 and TRBJ1-3, with 7 bases lining up with TRBD1. Germline V gives CDR1 MNHNS, CDR2 SASEGT. The CDR3 consists of 16 residues. Here the CDR3 reads CTSSEGGGGGGNTIYF. Written as DNA, the CDR3 is TGTACCAGCAGTGAAGGAGGAGGGGGCGGAGGAAACACCATATATTTT.

The J gene is TRBJ2-5, the V gene TRBV7-9; no firm D call. Germline V lookup: CDR1 SEHNR, CDR2 FQNEAQ (reference sequence). The ends were cut back, 1 base at V and 5 bases at J, with 5 bases in the middle. The length of the CDR3 is 12 residues. The CDR3 is CASSLVSETQYF. The DNA for the CDR3 is TGTGCCAGCAGCTTAGTCTCGGAGACCCAGTACTTC.

This rearrangement joins TRBV7-3 to TRBJ1-1; D is unclear. The CDR3 is 17 amino acids. The V end lost 2 bases, the J end lost 2 bases, and 18 bases lay between the germline ends. Germline assignment: CDR1 SGHTA and CDR2 FQGTGA. The CDR3 sequence is CASSLGGLGRLNTEAFF. CDR3 bases: TGTGCCAGCAGCTTAGGTGGGCTGGGCAGGCTCAACACTGAAGCTTTCTTT.

This clone was seen only a few times. V and J are TRBV19 and TRBJ1-1; maybe TRBD1 (6 bases). CDR3 length equals 12 residues. The V gene's germline CDR1 is LNHDA and CDR2 SQIVND (reference sequence). The V and J ends lost 5 bases and 9 bases respectively, with 13 bases between them. Written as DNA, the CDR3 is TGTGCCAGTAGTTGGGGGCAGGGGAAAGCTTTCTTT. Amino acids: CASSWGQGKAFF.

The V and J genes are TRBV9 and TRBJ2-2, with 13 positions matching TRBD2. Trimming cost V 4 bases and J 8 bases; bases outside gene matches: 8. Looked up from germline, CDR1 is SGDLS and CDR2 is YYNGEE. The length of the CDR3 is 16 residues. The CDR3 DNA sequence: TGTGCCAGCAGCCCCAGGACTAGCGGGGGCCGGGGGGAGCTGTTTTTT. It specifies CASSPRTSGGRGELFF. The whole variable domain, remainder taken from reference TRBV9 and TRBJ2-2, is DSGVTQTPKHLITATGQRVTLRCSPRSGDLSVYWYQQSLDQGLQFLIQYYNGEERAKGNILERFSAQQFPDLHSELNLSSLELGDSALYFCASSPRTSGGRGELFFGEGSRLTVL.

The CDR3 is CSALTRPGNTIYF. The DNA for the CDR3 is TGCAGCGCCCTGACACGGCCTGGAAACACCATATATTTT. The V gene is TRBV29-1, the J gene TRBJ1-3; no definite D call. The CDR3 has 13 amino acids. Germline lookup yields CDR1 SQVTM and CDR2 ANQGSEA. V was clipped by 7 bases and J by 2 bases, with 12 bases between them. The whole variable domain, filled in from reference TRBV29-1 and TRBJ1-3, reads SAVISQKPSRDICQRGTSLTIQCQVDSQVTMMFWYRQQPGQSLTLIATANQGSEATYESGFVIDKFPISRPNLTFSTLTVSNMSPEDSSIYLCSALTRPGNTIYFGEGSWLTVV.

This clone was found once. The chain carries TRBV19 and TRBJ2-5, with TRBD1 matching over 8 bases. The V gene's germline CDR1 is LNHDA and CDR2 SQIVND (reference sequence). The CDR3 contains 13 residues. With 6 bases clipped from V and 1 base from J, the junction kept 1 base outside the gene matches. This CDR3 is CASRDRGQETQYF. The CDR3 DNA sequence: TGTGCCAGTAGAGACAGGGGCCAAGAGACCCAGTACTTC.

The CDR3 here is CASSFGTVLNEQFF. CDR3 DNA sequence: TGTGCCAGCAGCTTCGGGACAGTCCTCAATGAGCAGTTCTTC. This chain connects TRBV5-4 to TRBJ2-1; 7 bases line up with TRBD1. V shed 2 bases, J shed 6 bases, and the junction held 5 bases outside the gene matches. Germline CDR1 is SGHNT and CDR2 is YYREEE (reference sequence). The length of the CDR3 is 14 residues. The full variable domain, with the rest looked up from reference TRBV5-4 and TRBJ2-1, is ETGVTQSPTHLIKTRGQQVTLRCSSQSGHNTVSWYQQALGQGPQFIFQYYREEENGRGNFPPRFSGLQFPNYSSELNVNALELDDSALYLCASSFGTVLNEQFFGPGTRLTVL.

This clone has more than one count but fewer than ten. The chain has TRBV24-1 and TRBJ2-2; 10 bases match TRBD1. The CDR3 totals 16 residues. The V gene's germline CDR1 is KGHDR and CDR2 SFDVKD. V shed 6 bases, J shed 3 bases, and the junction held 6 bases outside the gene matches. CDR3 bases: TGTGCCACCAGTCCCTCGACAGGGGGCCACACCGGGGAGCTGTTTTTT. As protein: CATSPSTGGHTGELFF.

The gene calls are TRBV27 and TRBJ1-6, with TRBD1 matching 8 bases. The CDR3 totals 15 residues. CDR1 is MNHEY and CDR2 is SMNVEV in the germline V gene (reference sequence). With 5 bases clipped from V and 9 bases from J, the junction kept 9 bases outside the gene matches. The CDR3 is CASSPSRGQISPLHF. The DNA for the CDR3 is TGTGCCAGCAGTCCATCCAGGGGGCAGATTTCACCCCTCCACTTT.

V and J are TRBV5-1 and TRBJ2-5, with a possible D match to TRBD2 (6 bases). V shed 4 bases and J shed 2 bases, with 12 bases lying between them. The germline V gene has CDR1 SGHRS and CDR2 YFSETQ. The CDR3 loop spans 14 amino acids. The CDR3 is CASSTGRGQETQYF. CDR3 DNA: TGCGCCAGCAGCACCGGACGGGGGCAAGAGACCCAGTACTTC.

The gene calls are TRBV3-1 (or the pseudogene TRBV3-2) and TRBJ1-4; D gene unclear. V was clipped by 1 base and J by 9 bases, with 9 bases between them. The CDR3 extends over 13 amino acids. Germline values: CDR1 LGHDT, CDR2 YNNKEL (reference sequence). The CDR3, as DNA: TGTGCCAGCAGCCAAGTCTCGGGGAAAAAACTGTTTTTT. As protein: CASSQVSGKKLFF.

This clone has a handful of counts. The chain has TRBV19 and TRBJ1-1; TRBD1 might be the D (5 bases). Trimming removed 7 bases at V and 0 bases at J, with 12 bases between. This CDR3 is built from 14 residues. Germline V gene lookup returns CDR1 LNHDA and CDR2 SQIVND (reference sequence). CDR3 in DNA: TGTGCCAGTACCAGGGAAATCATGAACACTGAAGCTTTCTTT. It yields the protein CASTREIMNTEAFF.